The source of this TCR beta chain is a study of blood T cell repertoires in COVID-19. Overall study context: The samples span acute and convalescent COVID-19 from the United States, Italy and Spain. From T cells, B-cell-depleted T cells, or PBMCs came the material, which was cDNA or gDNA.

Source study methods: Quantification of nucleated cells was approximated via reference gene primer amplification. Using immunoSEQ multiplex PCR, the repertoire was profiled, and TCRdb retains in-frame clones only, with some absent. V and J calls and clone size follow that table, whereas D and trimming were derived from the DNA. The data hold about 34,000 clones, with around 80% observed a single time. Germline loops: CDR1 WNHNN, CDR2 SYGVQD (reference sequence). The CDR3 is 15 amino acids. V was pared by 0 bases and J by 4 bases, with 3 bases of the junction left unmatched. The TCR originated in a man older than 75 with active or convalescent COVID-19. The chain combines TRBV10-1 with TRBJ2-3, with TRBD2 matching over 8 bases. Sequencing was performed on peripheral blood. The CDR3 sequence is CASSESRAGADTQYF. CDR3 nucleotides: TGCGCCAGCAGTGAGTCCCGAGCGGGAGCAGATACGCAGTATTTT.